This TCR beta chain was documented in a study of OX40 agonist ivuxolimab in advanced cancers. Study overall: From about 23 to 85 years was the age range, with a mean of around 56 years, and roughly 83% were male.

The CDR3 has 12 residues. V was trimmed by 4 bases and J by 6 bases, leaving 9 bases between them. CDR1 and CDR2 (germline): ENHRY, SYGVKD. Sequencing was performed with immunoSEQ multiplex PCR; in TCRdb, only in-frame clones are kept and a portion is missing. The sample comprises tens of thousands of clones, about four fifths of which are singletons, and about 5% rests with the top ten. Sample: CD4+ or CD8+ T cells sorted from blood, taken in a trial of the OX40 agonist ivuxolimab. The TCR was taken from an adult with an advanced solid tumor such as melanoma, head and neck, liver or kidney cancer. The V call is TRBV10-3, the J call TRBJ1-2; D possibly corresponds to TRBD1 (5 bases). The CDR3, as DNA: TGTGCCATCAGTGTGGCGGGGGATGGCTACACCTTC. It translates to CAISVAGDGYTF.